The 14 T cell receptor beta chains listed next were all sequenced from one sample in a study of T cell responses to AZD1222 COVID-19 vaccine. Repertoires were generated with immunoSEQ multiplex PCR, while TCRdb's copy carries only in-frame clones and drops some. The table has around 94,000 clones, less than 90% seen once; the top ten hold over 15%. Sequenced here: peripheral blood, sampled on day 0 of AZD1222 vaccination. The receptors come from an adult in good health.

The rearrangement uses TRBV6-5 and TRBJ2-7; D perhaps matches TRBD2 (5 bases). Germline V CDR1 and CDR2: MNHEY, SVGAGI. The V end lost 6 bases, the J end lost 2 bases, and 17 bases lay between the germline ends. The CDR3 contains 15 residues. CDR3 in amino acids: CASRTMGEGTYEQYF. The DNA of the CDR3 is TGTGCCAGCAGGACCATGGGAGAAGGAACCTACGAGCAGTACTTC.

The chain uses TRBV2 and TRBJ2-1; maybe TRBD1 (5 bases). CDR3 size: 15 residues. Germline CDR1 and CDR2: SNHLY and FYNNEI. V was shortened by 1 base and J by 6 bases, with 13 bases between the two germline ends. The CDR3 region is CASSEGQGVINEQFF. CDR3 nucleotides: TGTGCCAGCAGTGAAGGGCAGGGCGTTATCAATGAGCAGTTCTTC. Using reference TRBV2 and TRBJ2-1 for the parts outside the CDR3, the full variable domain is EPEVTQTPSHQVTQMGQEVILRCVPISNHLYFYWYRQILGQKVEFLVSFYNNEISEKSEIFDDQFSVERPDGSNFTLKIRSTKLEDSAMYFCASSEGQGVINEQFFGPGTRLTVL.

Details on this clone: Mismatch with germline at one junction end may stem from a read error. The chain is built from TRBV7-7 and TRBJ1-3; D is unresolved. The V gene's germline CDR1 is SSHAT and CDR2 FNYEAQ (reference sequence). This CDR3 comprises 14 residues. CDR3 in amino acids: CASSLGLSGNTIYF. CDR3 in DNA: TGTGCTAGCAGCTTAGGTCTCTCTGGAAACACCATATATTTT.

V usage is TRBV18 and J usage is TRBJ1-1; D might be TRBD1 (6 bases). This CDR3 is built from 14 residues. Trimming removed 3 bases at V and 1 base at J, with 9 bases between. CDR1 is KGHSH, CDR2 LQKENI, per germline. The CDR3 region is CASSPGHENTEAFF. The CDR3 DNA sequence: TGTGCCAGCTCACCGGGACATGAGAACACTGAAGCTTTCTTT.

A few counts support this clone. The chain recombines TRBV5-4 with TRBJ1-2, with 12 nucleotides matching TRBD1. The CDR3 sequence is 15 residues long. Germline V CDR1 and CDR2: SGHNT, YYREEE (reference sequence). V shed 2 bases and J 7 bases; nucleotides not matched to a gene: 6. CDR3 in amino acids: CASSLRDRGRGGYTF. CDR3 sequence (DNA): TGTGCCAGCAGCTTACGGGACAGGGGGCGCGGTGGCTACACCTTC.

CDR3 amino acids: CASASGHGNSPLHF. CDR3 bases: TGTGCCAGCGCTTCGGGGCACGGAAATTCACCCCTCCACTTT. The V gene is TRBV2, the J gene TRBJ1-6; D may be TRBD1 (5 bases). This CDR3 is 14 amino acids long. Looked up from germline, CDR1 is SNHLY and CDR2 is FYNNEI. V was trimmed by 8 bases and J by 7 bases, leaving 15 bases between them.

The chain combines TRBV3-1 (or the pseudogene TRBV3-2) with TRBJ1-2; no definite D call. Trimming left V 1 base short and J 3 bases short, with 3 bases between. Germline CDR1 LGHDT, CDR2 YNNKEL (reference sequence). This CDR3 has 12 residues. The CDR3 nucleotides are TGTGCCAGCAGCCAAGGAGACTATGGCTACACCTTC. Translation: CASSQGDYGYTF.

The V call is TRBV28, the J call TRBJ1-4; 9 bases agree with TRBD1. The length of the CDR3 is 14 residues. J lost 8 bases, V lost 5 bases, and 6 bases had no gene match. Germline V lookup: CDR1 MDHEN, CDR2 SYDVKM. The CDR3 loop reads CASSGTGYIEKLFF. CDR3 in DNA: TGTGCCAGCAGTGGGACAGGGTATATCGAAAAACTGTTTTTT.

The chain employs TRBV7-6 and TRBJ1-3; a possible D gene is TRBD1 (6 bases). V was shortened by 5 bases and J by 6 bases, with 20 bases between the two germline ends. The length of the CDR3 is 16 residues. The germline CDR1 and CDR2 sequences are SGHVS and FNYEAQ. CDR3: CASSPFPSDSENTIYF. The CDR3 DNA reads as TGTGCCAGCAGCCCATTTCCATCGGACAGCGAAAACACCATATATTTT. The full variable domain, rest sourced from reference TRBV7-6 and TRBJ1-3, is GAGVSQSPRYKVTKRGQDVALRCDPISGHVSLYWYRQALGQGPEFLTYFNYEAQQDKSGLPNDRFSAERPEGSISTLTIQRTEQRDSAMYRCASSPFPSDSENTIYFGEGSWLTVV.

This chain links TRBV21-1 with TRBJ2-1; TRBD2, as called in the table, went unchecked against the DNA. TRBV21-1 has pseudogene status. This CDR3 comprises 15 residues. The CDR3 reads CASSKASELNNEQFF. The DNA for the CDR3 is TGTGCCAGCAGCAAAGCTAGCGAGCTGAACAATGAGCAGTTCTTC.

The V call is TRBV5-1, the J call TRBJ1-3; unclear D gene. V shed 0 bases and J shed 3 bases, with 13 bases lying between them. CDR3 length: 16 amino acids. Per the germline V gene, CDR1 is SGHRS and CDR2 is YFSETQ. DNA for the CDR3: TGCGCCAGCAGCTTGGCCGGACCTACGGGTGGAAACACCATATATTTT. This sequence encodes CASSLAGPTGGNTIYF.

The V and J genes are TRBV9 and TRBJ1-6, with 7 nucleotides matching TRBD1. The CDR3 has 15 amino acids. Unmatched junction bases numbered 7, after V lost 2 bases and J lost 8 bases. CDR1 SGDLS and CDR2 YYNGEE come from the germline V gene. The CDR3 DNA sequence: TGTGCCAGCAGCGTTGAGGGGGCGCTGGATTCACCCCTCCACTTT. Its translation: CASSVEGALDSPLHF.

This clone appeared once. DNA of the CDR3: TGTGCCAGCAGCTTAGACTCGGTTTCACCCCTCCACTTT. The encoded protein is CASSLDSVSPLHF. J is TRBJ1-6 and V is TRBV5-4; D uncertain. Trimming took off 2 bases at V and 9 bases at J, with 9 bases between the two ends. Per germline, CDR1 SGHNT and CDR2 YYREEE (reference sequence). The CDR3 has 13 amino acids.

CDR3 protein: CASSLKGKRAYNEQFF. The CDR3 DNA follows: TGTGCCAGCAGCTTGAAGGGTAAGCGGGCATACAATGAGCAGTTCTTC. The rearrangement joins TRBV5-4 to TRBJ2-1; weak D call: TRBD2 (6 bases). With 1 base removed from V and 4 bases from J, the gap between germline ends came to 15 bases. Germline V CDR1 and CDR2: SGHNT, YYREEE (reference sequence). The CDR3 spans 16 residues.